Following are 21 T cell receptor beta chains from one sample sequenced in a study of cytomegalovirus exposure and HLA in healthy donors. Clones were read by immunoSEQ multiplex PCR, and TCRdb kept only the in-frame ones, dropping some. The sample holds over 150,000 clones, 85% to 90% seen once. The specimen was PBMCs. These receptors all stem from a woman aged 18-29 years in good health and CMV-seropositive.

The V call is TRBV19, the J call TRBJ1-2, with TRBD1 matching over 10 bases. CDR1 is LNHDA, CDR2 SQIVND, per germline (reference sequence). The length of the CDR3 is 18 residues. V gave up 7 bases and J gave up 0 bases; unmatched junction bases: 14. This CDR3 reads CASTPAPGQGTTNYGYTF. The CDR3 DNA reads TGTGCCAGTACGCCCGCTCCGGGACAGGGGACAACTAACTATGGCTACACCTTC.

The chain carries TRBV6-4 and TRBJ2-2, with D maybe TRBD2 (5 bases). CDR1 and CDR2 (germline): MRHNA, SNTAGT. Trimming removed 4 bases from V and 4 bases from J, with 10 bases in between. This CDR3 is 14 amino acids long. CDR3: CASSAFGSTGELFF. The CDR3 DNA follows: TGTGCCAGCAGTGCTTTTGGGAGCACCGGGGAGCTGTTTTTT.

The rearrangement joins TRBV4-1 to TRBJ2-5; 14 nucleotides line up with TRBD2. V shed 4 bases, J shed 1 base, and the junction held 2 bases outside the gene matches. Germline CDR1 MGHRA, CDR2 YSYEKL. The CDR3 runs 16 residues. The CDR3 spells CASSPGLAGAQETQYF. The CDR3 bases are TGCGCCAGCAGCCCGGGACTAGCGGGAGCCCAAGAGACCCAGTACTTC.

The CDR3 DNA reads as TGTGCCAGCAGCAACCCGGGACAGGGGATGAACACCGGGGAGCTGTTTTTT. Protein sequence: CASSNPGQGMNTGELFF. The rearrangement links TRBV28 to TRBJ2-2; TRBD1 matches 10 bases. Trimming at V came to 6 bases and at J to 1 base, leaving 8 bases not matched to a gene. Germline-derived CDR1 and CDR2 are MDHEN and SYDVKM. This CDR3 spans 17 amino acids. The whole variable domain, remainder taken from reference TRBV28 and TRBJ2-2, is DVKVTQSSRYLVKRTGEKVFLECVQDMDHENMFWYRQDPGLGLRLIYFSYDVKMKEKGDIPEGYSVSREKKERFSLILESASTNQTSMYLCASSNPGQGMNTGELFFGEGSRLTVL.

Only one count was recorded for this clone. The chain couples TRBV6-6 to TRBJ2-3; 9 nucleotides line up with TRBD1. CDR1 is MNHNY, CDR2 SVGAGI, per germline (reference sequence). The trim removed 8 bases at V and 2 bases at J, leaving 8 bases unmatched. The CDR3 covers 15 residues. Written as DNA, the CDR3 is TGTGCCAGCGGGGAGGACAGGGGAAACACAGATACGCAGTATTTT. Residues: CASGEDRGNTDTQYF.

DNA of the CDR3: TGTGCCTGGAGTGCCCCCGACAGCGCAACTAATGAAAAACTGTTTTTT. It is translated as CAWSAPDSATNEKLFF. V and J are TRBV30 and TRBJ1-4, with D tentatively TRBD1 (5 bases). The CDR3 length is 16 residues. The germline gives CDR1 GTSNPN, CDR2 SVGIG (reference sequence). The ends were cut back, 1 base at V and 0 bases at J, with 12 bases in the middle.

This clone came up a few times. V gene TRBV7-6 combines with J gene TRBJ2-7; TRBD2 matches at 9 bases. With 1 base clipped from V and 4 bases from J, the junction kept 5 bases outside the gene matches. The CDR3 length is 15 residues. From germline, CDR1 is SGHVS and CDR2 FNYEAQ. The CDR3 bases are TGTGCCAGCAGCTTAGAGTCTAGCGGGATTTACGAGCAGTACTTC. Its protein product is CASSLESSGIYEQYF.

The chain carries TRBV7-3 and TRBJ2-2; the D gene is possibly TRBD2 (5 bases). CDR1 and CDR2 (germline): SGHTA, FQGTGA. CDR3 length: 18 amino acids. V was shortened by 0 bases and J by 0 bases, with 14 bases between the two germline ends. The CDR3 region is CASSLTGTDSANTGELFF. The CDR3 bases are TGTGCCAGCAGCTTAACGGGAACGGACTCTGCGAACACCGGGGAGCTGTTTTTT.

This clone was observed a single time. This rearrangement joins TRBV19 to TRBJ2-7, with TRBD1 matching 8 bases. Trimming took 3 bases from V and 3 from J; bases not matched to a gene: 13. Per germline, CDR1 LNHDA and CDR2 SQIVND (reference sequence). This CDR3 comprises 17 residues. The CDR3 loop is CASSMFSRTGRYYEQYF. Here the CDR3 DNA reads TGTGCCAGTAGTATGTTTTCCCGGACAGGGAGGTACTACGAGCAGTACTTC.

This rearrangement joins TRBV5-6 to TRBJ2-7, with TRBD2 as a possible D gene (6 bases). CDR1 SGHDT and CDR2 YYEEEE come from the germline V gene. Trimming stripped 2 bases from V and 6 bases from J, with 9 bases between. The CDR3 contains 12 residues. CDR3 bases: TGTGCCAGCAGCTTCGGAGGGTTCGAGCAGTACTTC. Protein: CASSFGGFEQYF.

The V gene is TRBV6-1, the J gene TRBJ2-1, with a tentative D call TRBD2 (6 bases). The germline V gene has CDR1 MNHNS and CDR2 SASEGT. The CDR3 is 12 residues long. With 3 bases removed from V and 12 bases from J, the gap between germline ends came to 12 bases. The CDR3 loop is CASSEGTGGQFF. The CDR3 DNA reads TGTGCCAGCAGTGAGGGGACTGGTGGGCAGTTCTTC.

The V call is TRBV19, the J call TRBJ2-7; possible D gene TRBD2, 6 bases. V lost 3 bases and J lost 4, with 22 bases in between. The CDR3 contains 17 residues. Germline V gene data show CDR1 as LNHDA and CDR2 as SQIVND (reference sequence). In DNA, the CDR3 is TGTGCCAGTAGTATCTATCACAGTGACCGGGGAGGTTACGAGCAGTACTTC. This codes for CASSIYHSDRGGYEQYF. Drawing the rest from reference TRBV19 and TRBJ2-7, the complete variable domain is DGGITQSPKYLFRKEGQNVTLSCEQNLNHDAMYWYRQDPGQGLRLIYYSQIVNDFQKGDIAEGYSVSREKKESFPLTVTSAQKNPTAFYLCASSIYHSDRGGYEQYFGPGTRLTVT.

The V and J genes are TRBV15 and TRBJ2-7; 7 bases align to TRBD1. V lost 0 bases and J lost 0; bases outside the gene matches: 8. In germline, CDR1 is LNHNV, CDR2 YYDKDF (reference sequence). This CDR3 region has 17 residues. CDR3 bases: TGTGCCACCAGCAGAGATCATAGGGGGCCCCTCTCCTACGAGCAGTACTTC. Residues: CATSRDHRGPLSYEQYF.

The chain employs TRBV30 and TRBJ2-1; 10 nucleotides align to TRBD1. The CDR3 extends over 13 amino acids. From germline, CDR1 is GTSNPN and CDR2 SVGIG (reference sequence). V trimming: 2 bases; J trimming: 9 bases; junction bases outside the gene matches: 4. CDR3 bases: TGTGCCTGGAGTCGGACAGGGGGAGGTGAGCAGTTCTTC. Its translation: CAWSRTGGGEQFF.

The chain uses TRBV6-6 and TRBJ1-3; D is unclear. Germline assignment: CDR1 MNHNY and CDR2 SVGAGI (reference sequence). V lost 6 bases, J lost 1 base, and 13 bases lay in between. CDR3 length: 15 amino acids. The CDR3 here is CASSYDMASGNTIYF. CDR3 DNA sequence: TGTGCCAGCAGCTATGACATGGCTTCTGGAAACACCATATATTTT.

CDR3 nucleotides: TGCGCCAGCAGCTTGATGGCAGGGGGTGAGCAGTTCTTC. It specifies CASSLMAGGEQFF. This chain joins TRBV5-1 and TRBJ2-1; the match to TRBD1 covers 7 bases. V was pared by 1 base and J by 9 bases, with 4 bases of the junction left unmatched. Germline CDR1 is SGHRS and CDR2 is YFSETQ. This CDR3 is 13 amino acids long. Full variable domain (outside the CDR3, taken from reference TRBV5-1 and TRBJ2-1): KAGVTQTPRYLIKTRGQQVTLSCSPISGHRSVSWYQQTPGQGLQFLFEYFSETQRNKGNFPGRFSGRQFSNSRSEMNVSTLELGDSALYLCASSLMAGGEQFFGPGTRLTVL.

The genes are TRBV20-1 and TRBJ1-1; D is ambiguous. Germline V lookup: CDR1 DFQATT, CDR2 SNEGSKA (reference sequence). There are 11 residues in the CDR3. The germline V and J ends were trimmed by 5 bases and 3 bases, with 7 bases remaining between them. CDR3 DNA: TGCAGTGCTGGGGAGTACACTGAAGCTTTCTTT. It specifies CSAGEYTEAFF.

This chain connects TRBV5-4 to TRBJ2-1; TRBD2 might be the D (5 bases). CDR3 length: 16 residues. Trimming pared 3 bases from V and 0 bases from J, leaving 13 bases between. Per the germline V gene, CDR1 is SGHNT and CDR2 is YYREEE (reference sequence). CDR3: CASSSVLGSSYNEQFF. For the CDR3, the DNA is TGTGCCAGCAGCTCAGTTCTTGGGAGCTCCTACAATGAGCAGTTCTTC.

This sequence joins TRBV9 and TRBJ2-2, with no clear D. CDR1 is SGDLS, CDR2 YYNGEE, per germline. This CDR3 is built from 16 residues. The V end lost 0 bases, the J end lost 8 bases, and 17 bases lay between the germline ends. DNA for the CDR3: TGTGCCAGCAGCGTAGTTCACAGAATTCCCCCGGGGGAGCTGTTTTTT. Translation: CASSVVHRIPPGELFF.

The V gene is TRBV30, the J gene TRBJ1-1, with D perhaps TRBD1 (5 bases). V dropped 5 bases and J dropped 6 bases, with 13 bases sitting between them. Germline CDR1 and CDR2: GTSNPN and SVGIG (reference sequence). The CDR3 spans 12 residues. The CDR3 nucleotides are TGTGCCTGGTTTACAGGTTTCGCTGAAGCTTTCTTT. Protein sequence: CAWFTGFAEAFF.

This clone was seen a handful of times. The chain carries TRBV11-2 and TRBJ1-5; perhaps TRBD1 as D (5 bases). Germline-derived CDR1 and CDR2 are SGHAT and FQNNGV. V was clipped by 4 bases and J by 4 bases, with 14 bases between them. The CDR3 loop spans 15 amino acids. The CDR3 loop is CASSSTGLSNQPQHF. CDR3 bases: TGTGCCAGCAGCTCCACGGGACTCTCGAATCAGCCCCAGCATTTT.